The rows below give T cell receptor beta chains drawn from one sample of a study of blood T cell repertoires in COVID-19. Assay used: immunoSEQ multiplex PCR; TCRdb lists only in-frame clones, some missing. The table lists 130,000 or so clones, roughly four fifths of them singletons. The sample comprised peripheral blood. These TCRs come from a woman aged 55 to 70 with acute or convalescent COVID-19. Both conserved end residues are part of each CDR3. A D gene is named only where the DNA matches it firmly. Clone size is not always given. Where it is, it says once, few, many or a class for expanded clones.

TRBV6-5,TRBJ1-1,-,-,CASSYSSVNTEAFF,TGTGCCAGCAGTTACTCGAGTGTTAACACTGAAGCTTTCTTT
TRBV5-1,TRBJ2-3,-,TRBD2,CASSLGLAGGVTDTQYF,TGCGCCAGCAGCCTGGGACTAGCGGGGGGAGTGACAGATACGCAGTATTTT
TRBV7-9,TRBJ1-1,-,-,CASRSLGDTEAFF,TGTGCCAGCAGGAGCCTAGGGGACACTGAAGCTTTCTTT
TRBV28,TRBJ2-4,few,TRBD2,CASSGGAAKNIQYF,TGTGCCAGTTCCGGGGGGGCGGCCAAAAACATTCAGTACTTC
TRBV12-3/TRBV12-4,TRBJ1-6,-,-,CASSFRGLSPLHF,TGTGCCAGCAGTTTCAGAGGGTTGTCACCCCTCCACTTT
TRBV27,TRBJ1-5,-,TRBD1,CASRPQGQGWGNQPQHF,TGTGCCAGCAGACCACAAGGACAGGGGTGGGGGAATCAGCCCCAGCATTTT
TRBV30,TRBJ1-2,once,-,CAWSAAGNGYTF,TGTGCCTGGAGTGCGGCAGGCAATGGCTACACCTTC
TRBV20-1,TRBJ1-1,many,TRBD1,CSASPGQGMNTEAFF,TGCAGTGCTAGTCCGGGACAGGGGATGAACACTGAAGCTTTCTTT
TRBV5-6,TRBJ2-3,-,-,CASSRTGSTDTQYF,TGTGCCAGCAGCAGAACCGGGTCCACAGATACGCAGTATTTT
TRBV4-2,TRBJ1-2,-,TRBD1,CASSQDSGGNYGYTF,TGTGCCAGCAGCCAAGATTCAGGGGGCAACTATGGCTACACCTTC
TRBV5-5,TRBJ2-7,-,TRBD1,CASSLATGGSVYEQYF,TGTGCCAGCAGCTTAGCTACAGGGGGATCCGTCTACGAGCAGTACTTC
TRBV2,TRBJ1-1,-,TRBD1,CASSSTGMNTEAFF,TGTGCCAGCAGTTCGACAGGGATGAACACTGAAGCTTTCTTT
TRBV9,TRBJ2-5,-,TRBD2,CASSVVAGAETQYF,TGTGCCAGCAGCGTAGTAGCGGGGGCAGAGACCCAGTACTTC
TRBV3-1/TRBV3-2,TRBJ1-2,-,-,CASSQSETTYGYTF,TGTGCCAGCAGCCAATCGGAGACTACCTATGGCTACACCTTC
TRBV4-2,TRBJ1-6,-,-,CASSQEASRGSYNSPLHF,TGTGCCAGCAGCCAAGAGGCCAGTAGGGGCTCCTATAATTCACCCCTCCACTTT
TRBV12-3/TRBV12-4,TRBJ1-2,-,-,CASSFLGYGYTF,TGTGCCAGCAGTTTCCTAGGTTATGGCTACACCTTC
TRBV5-1,TRBJ1-1,-,-,CASSLEEGGGTEAFF,TGCGCCAGCAGCTTGGAGGAGGGAGGAGGCACTGAAGCTTTCTTT
TRBV30,TRBJ1-1,-,-,CAWTWGVNTEAFF,TGTGCCTGGACTTGGGGGGTGAACACTGAAGCTTTCTTT
TRBV5-1,TRBJ1-2,-,-,CASSPPGLGYTF,TGCGCCAGCAGCCCCCCTGGACTTGGCTACACCTTC
TRBV7-8,TRBJ2-2,-,TRBD2,CASSWGLAVIGTGELFF,TGTGCCAGCAGCTGGGGACTAGCCGTAATAGGGACCGGGGAGCTGTTTTTT
TRBV12-5,TRBJ1-5,many,TRBD1,CASGLLGTGPNQPQHF,TGTGCTAGTGGTTTGCTAGGGACAGGGCCTAATCAGCCCCAGCATTTT
TRBV2,TRBJ1-5,-,-,CASSEGQLNQPQHF,TGTGCCAGCAGTGAGGGGCAGTTGAATCAGCCCCAGCATTTT
TRBV19,TRBJ1-2,few,TRBD1,CASSDLTQGNYGYTF,TGTGCCAGTAGTGACTTAACACAGGGGAACTATGGCTACACCTTC
TRBV21-1,TRBJ1-6,few,-,CASSKRPGQGERRHNSPLHF,TGTGCCAGCAGCAAGAGACCGGGACAGGGCGAACGGCGGCATAATTCACCCCTCCACTTT
TRBV18,TRBJ1-1,once,-,CASSQQEKAFF,TGTGCCAGCTCACAACAGGAGAAAGCTTTCTTT
TRBV10-3,TRBJ1-6,-,TRBD1,CAISEEGRGRSPLHF,TGTGCCATCAGTGAAGAGGGCAGGGGGCGGTCACCCCTCCACTTT
TRBV6-4,TRBJ2-1,few,TRBD2,CASSESGGNNEQFF,TGTGCCAGCAGTGAGTCGGGGGGGAACAATGAGCAGTTCTTC
TRBV3-1/TRBV3-2,TRBJ1-3,-,-,CASSQDRGVNGNTIYF,TGTGCCAGCAGCCAAGACCGAGGAGTTAACGGAAACACCATATATTTT
TRBV30,TRBJ1-1,-,-,CAWQGQGNTEAFF,TGTGCCTGGCAGGGGCAGGGGAACACTGAAGCTTTCTTT